A selection of T cell receptor beta chains follows, all from one sample in a study of blood T cell repertoires in COVID-19. The repertoire was sequenced with immunoSEQ multiplex PCR; TCRdb's copy has only in-frame clones and lacks some. The sample shows about 100,000 clones, about 91% of them seen only once. Material: peripheral blood. Source of these receptors: a human donor with active COVID-19. The donor label of this sample is uncertain. Both conserved end residues are part of each CDR3. D genes are given only for firm matches. Not every row has a clone size; where given, it reads once, few, many or a size class.

v_call: TRBV4-1
d_call: -
j_call: TRBJ1-6
clone_size: -
cdr3_aa: CASSHVGSSYNSPLHF
cdr3_nt: TGCGCCAGCAGCCACGTCGGGAGCTCCTATAATTCACCCCTCCACTTT

v_call: TRBV4-3
d_call: TRBD1
j_call: TRBJ1-4
clone_size: -
cdr3_aa: CASSQVWTGSPTNEKLFF
cdr3_nt: TGCGCCAGCAGCCAAGTGTGGACAGGGTCCCCAACTAATGAAAAACTGTTTTTT

v_call: TRBV5-4
d_call: TRBD1
j_call: TRBJ1-3
clone_size: -
cdr3_aa: CASSGPGQGGNTIYF
cdr3_nt: TGTGCCAGCAGCGGCCCGGGACAGGGAGGAAACACCATATATTTT

v_call: TRBV4-2
d_call: TRBD2
j_call: TRBJ2-1
clone_size: -
cdr3_aa: CASSQLAGGDGEQFF
cdr3_nt: TGTGCCAGCAGCCAGCTAGCGGGGGGGGACGGTGAGCAGTTCTTC

v_call: TRBV6-2/TRBV6-3
d_call: TRBD1
j_call: TRBJ1-4
clone_size: -
cdr3_aa: CASSLQGIAEKLFF
cdr3_nt: TGTGCCAGCAGCCTACAGGGGATCGCCGAAAAACTGTTTTTT

v_call: TRBV10-3
d_call: -
j_call: TRBJ1-2
clone_size: -
cdr3_aa: CAIRWDRGHNYGYTF
cdr3_nt: TGTGCCATCAGATGGGATCGGGGACACAACTATGGCTACACCTTC

v_call: TRBV7-9
d_call: TRBD1
j_call: TRBJ2-1
clone_size: -
cdr3_aa: CASSSTGGMNEQFF
cdr3_nt: TGTGCCAGCAGCTCAACAGGGGGCATGAATGAGCAGTTCTTC

v_call: TRBV7-8
d_call: -
j_call: TRBJ1-2
clone_size: -
cdr3_aa: CASSLYGHSTYGYTF
cdr3_nt: TGTGCCAGCAGCTTATATGGGCACAGCACCTATGGCTACACCTTC

v_call: TRBV9
d_call: -
j_call: TRBJ2-5
clone_size: -
cdr3_aa: CASSPRPGAVNQETQYF
cdr3_nt: TGTGCCAGCAGCCCGCGGCCAGGGGCGGTAAACCAAGAGACCCAGTACTTC

v_call: TRBV7-9
d_call: -
j_call: TRBJ2-1
clone_size: -
cdr3_aa: CASSLLRDSLRDEQFF
cdr3_nt: TGTGCCAGCAGCTTACTCCGGGACTCCCTCCGGGATGAGCAGTTCTTC

v_call: TRBV5-4
d_call: TRBD2
j_call: TRBJ2-3
clone_size: -
cdr3_aa: CASSARLAGAPSTDTQYF
cdr3_nt: TGTGCCAGCAGCGCAAGACTAGCGGGGGCCCCTAGCACAGATACGCAGTATTTT

v_call: TRBV4-1
d_call: -
j_call: TRBJ2-5
clone_size: -
cdr3_aa: CASSQRTDQETQYF
cdr3_nt: TGCGCCAGCAGCCAGAGGACAGACCAAGAGACCCAGTACTTC

v_call: TRBV29-1
d_call: TRBD2
j_call: TRBJ2-7
clone_size: -
cdr3_aa: CSAILAGDEQYF
cdr3_nt: TGCAGCGCAATACTAGCGGGGGACGAGCAGTACTTC

v_call: TRBV11-2
d_call: TRBD1
j_call: TRBJ2-5
clone_size: -
cdr3_aa: CASSRGQGGLGETQYF
cdr3_nt: TGTGCCAGCAGCCGAGGACAGGGAGGATTAGGAGAGACCCAGTACTTC

v_call: TRBV19
d_call: TRBD1
j_call: TRBJ2-7
clone_size: few
cdr3_aa: CASSSSGQGGQEQYF
cdr3_nt: TGTGCCAGTAGTTCATCCGGACAGGGAGGTCAGGAGCAGTACTTC

v_call: TRBV27
d_call: -
j_call: TRBJ1-2
clone_size: -
cdr3_aa: CASSLVQGYGYTF
cdr3_nt: TGTGCCAGCAGTTTAGTCCAGGGCTATGGCTACACCTTC

v_call: TRBV5-1
d_call: -
j_call: TRBJ2-3
clone_size: -
cdr3_aa: CASSLRGMGTDTQYF
cdr3_nt: TGCGCCAGCAGCTTGAGGGGGATGGGTACAGATACGCAGTATTTT

v_call: TRBV10-2
d_call: TRBD1
j_call: TRBJ1-6
clone_size: once
cdr3_aa: CASRDFRGHSPLHF
cdr3_nt: TGCGCCAGCAGGGATTTCAGGGGGCACTCACCCCTCCACTTT

v_call: TRBV18
d_call: TRBD1
j_call: TRBJ2-7
clone_size: -
cdr3_aa: CASSPDRRSYEQYF
cdr3_nt: TGTGCCAGCTCACCGGACAGGCGGTCCTACGAGCAGTACTTC

v_call: TRBV3-1/TRBV3-2
d_call: -
j_call: TRBJ2-3
clone_size: -
cdr3_aa: CASSQDQTRADTQYF
cdr3_nt: TGTGCCAGCAGCCAAGACCAGACTAGGGCAGATACGCAGTATTTT

v_call: TRBV2
d_call: -
j_call: TRBJ2-1
clone_size: -
cdr3_aa: CAIATNEQFF
cdr3_nt: TGTGCCATTGCGACAAATGAGCAGTTCTTC

v_call: TRBV19
d_call: -
j_call: TRBJ2-5
clone_size: -
cdr3_aa: CASSIVVGETQYF
cdr3_nt: TGTGCCAGTAGTATAGTGGTCGGGGAGACCCAGTACTTC

v_call: TRBV5-1
d_call: TRBD2
j_call: TRBJ2-1
clone_size: -
cdr3_aa: CASSLDAGVYNEQFF
cdr3_nt: TGCGCCAGCAGCTTGGATGCGGGGGTTTACAATGAGCAGTTCTTC

v_call: TRBV10-3
d_call: -
j_call: TRBJ1-4
clone_size: -
cdr3_aa: CAISALANEKLFF
cdr3_nt: TGTGCCATCAGTGCCCTTGCTAATGAAAAACTGTTTTTT

v_call: TRBV5-1
d_call: -
j_call: TRBJ2-7
clone_size: -
cdr3_aa: CASSFDGPVREQYF
cdr3_nt: TGCGCCAGCAGCTTTGATGGGCCAGTACGGGAGCAGTACTTC

v_call: TRBV27
d_call: TRBD2
j_call: TRBJ2-5
clone_size: -
cdr3_aa: CASSPLGLAGVETQYF
cdr3_nt: TGTGCCAGCAGTCCCCTGGGACTAGCGGGGGTGGAGACCCAGTACTTC

v_call: TRBV5-1
d_call: TRBD2
j_call: TRBJ2-5
clone_size: -
cdr3_aa: CASSSLAGEQETQYF
cdr3_nt: TGCGCCAGCAGCTCTTTGGCGGGGGAACAAGAGACCCAGTACTTC

v_call: TRBV20-1
d_call: -
j_call: TRBJ2-7
clone_size: once
cdr3_aa: CSARRGEQYF
cdr3_nt: TGCAGTGCTAGAAGAGGCGAGCAGTACTTC

v_call: TRBV27
d_call: TRBD1
j_call: TRBJ1-5
clone_size: -
cdr3_aa: CASSLDRRQPQHF
cdr3_nt: TGTGCCAGCAGTCTGGACAGGCGGCAGCCCCAGCATTTT

v_call: TRBV27
d_call: TRBD1
j_call: TRBJ2-7
clone_size: -
cdr3_aa: CASSLGQTYEQYF
cdr3_nt: TGTGCCAGCAGTTTGGGACAGACCTACGAGCAGTACTTC

v_call: TRBV9
d_call: TRBD1
j_call: TRBJ1-4
clone_size: -
cdr3_aa: CASSVEGTGRQEKLFF
cdr3_nt: TGTGCCAGCAGCGTAGAGGGGACAGGGCGGCAAGAAAAACTGTTTTTT

v_call: TRBV29-1
d_call: -
j_call: TRBJ1-1
clone_size: -
cdr3_aa: CSVGFRQKNTEAFF
cdr3_nt: TGCAGCGTTGGATTTAGACAGAAGAACACTGAAGCTTTCTTT

v_call: TRBV27
d_call: -
j_call: TRBJ1-1
clone_size: -
cdr3_aa: CASSWGLEAFF
cdr3_nt: TGTGCCAGCAGCTGGGGCCTTGAAGCTTTCTTT

v_call: TRBV7-9
d_call: -
j_call: TRBJ1-1
clone_size: few
cdr3_aa: CASSPIRNTEAFF
cdr3_nt: TGTGCCAGCAGCCCGATCAGGAACACTGAAGCTTTCTTT

v_call: TRBV7-6
d_call: -
j_call: TRBJ1-2
clone_size: -
cdr3_aa: CASSQGRGARGGDHNYGYTF
cdr3_nt: TGTGCCAGCAGCCAGGGGCGGGGGGCGCGAGGGGGAGACCATAACTATGGCTACACCTTC

v_call: TRBV5-1
d_call: TRBD1
j_call: TRBJ1-6
clone_size: few
cdr3_aa: CASSLSGTGDSPLHF
cdr3_nt: TGCGCCAGCAGCCTCTCCGGGACAGGGGATTCACCCCTCCACTTT

v_call: TRBV6-5
d_call: -
j_call: TRBJ1-6
clone_size: -
cdr3_aa: CASSTMDSYNSPLHF
cdr3_nt: TGTGCCAGCAGTACGATGGACAGCTATAATTCACCCCTCCACTTT

v_call: TRBV6-5
d_call: -
j_call: TRBJ2-2
clone_size: -
cdr3_aa: CASSPRTDYTGELFF
cdr3_nt: TGTGCCAGCAGTCCAAGGACTGACTACACCGGGGAGCTGTTTTTT

v_call: TRBV28
d_call: -
j_call: TRBJ1-5
clone_size: -
cdr3_aa: CASSLHGGPQHF
cdr3_nt: TGTGCCAGCAGTTTACACGGCGGGCCCCAGCATTTT

v_call: TRBV9
d_call: TRBD2
j_call: TRBJ2-1
clone_size: -
cdr3_aa: CASSYLAGSYNEQFF
cdr3_nt: TGTGCCAGCAGCTACCTAGCGGGGAGCTACAATGAGCAGTTCTTC

v_call: TRBV4-1
d_call: TRBD2
j_call: TRBJ2-5
clone_size: -
cdr3_aa: CASSPPGGWEQETQYF
cdr3_nt: TGCGCCAGCAGCCCCCCCGGGGGGTGGGAGCAAGAGACCCAGTACTTC

v_call: TRBV19
d_call: TRBD1
j_call: TRBJ1-2
clone_size: -
cdr3_aa: CASSGTGSTF
cdr3_nt: TGTGCCAGTTCCGGGACAGGGTCAACCTTC

v_call: TRBV3-1/TRBV3-2
d_call: -
j_call: TRBJ1-3
clone_size: -
cdr3_aa: CASSLATVNSGNTIYF
cdr3_nt: TGTGCCAGCAGCCTTGCTACAGTCAACTCTGGAAACACCATATATTTT

v_call: TRBV19
d_call: -
j_call: TRBJ2-7
clone_size: -
cdr3_aa: CASSLRTGYEQYF
cdr3_nt: TGTGCCAGTAGTCTCAGGACGGGGTACGAGCAGTACTTC

v_call: TRBV5-4
d_call: -
j_call: TRBJ2-7
clone_size: -
cdr3_aa: CASSLGTSSSYEQYF
cdr3_nt: TGTGCCAGCAGCCTCGGGACATCTTCCTCCTACGAGCAGTACTTC

v_call: TRBV14
d_call: TRBD1
j_call: TRBJ1-4
clone_size: -
cdr3_aa: CASSQLTGVNEKLFF
cdr3_nt: TGTGCCAGCAGCCAACTGACAGGGGTTAATGAAAAACTGTTTTTT

v_call: TRBV7-7
d_call: -
j_call: TRBJ2-5
clone_size: -
cdr3_aa: CASSSNPGGPGETQYF
cdr3_nt: TGTGCCAGCAGCTCTAACCCCGGGGGTCCCGGGGAGACCCAGTACTTC

v_call: TRBV4-3
d_call: TRBD2
j_call: TRBJ2-7
clone_size: -
cdr3_aa: CASSQEGGDEQYF
cdr3_nt: TGCGCCAGCAGCCAAGAGGGGGGGGACGAGCAGTACTTC